This TCR beta chain was captured by sequencing in a study of brain T cells in children with intractable seizures. The CDR3 contains 16 residues. The junction had 7 bases not matched to a gene; V was cut back by 0 bases and J by 5 bases. Germline V lookup: CDR1 PRHDT, CDR2 FYEKMQ (reference sequence). The method was immunoSEQ multiplex PCR; TCRdb's version includes in-frame clones alone and lacks a portion of them. This table holds 75,000 to 80,000 clones, about 92% found once. This clonotype originated in a boy in the first two years of life with tuberous sclerosis and intractable seizures. V and J are TRBV13 and TRBJ2-5; 9 bases line up with TRBD2. This specimen consisted of peripheral blood, obtained at surgery. CDR3 in amino acids: CASSLGRAGGLETQYF. The CDR3 DNA reads as TGTGCCAGCAGCTTAGGCCGGGCGGGGGGGCTGGAGACCCAGTACTTC.